This TCR beta chain was captured in a study of patients and donors after allogeneic stem cell transplantation. The CDR3 is 13 residues long. Germline V gene data show CDR1 as SGHRS and CDR2 as YFSETQ. V gave up 0 bases and J gave up 4 bases, with 7 bases separating them. TCRdb re-derived calls from the RT-PCR reads in MiXCR, one entry per CDR3 protein. The table lists about 960,000 distinct CDR3 sequences, approximately 19% of them singletons. This clonotype was found many times. Material: blood, either unsorted or a sorted T cell fraction (not recorded which). This sequence was found in a human donor who was either an allogeneic HSCT recipient or a stem cell or donor lymphocyte infusion donor (not recorded which). It is not recorded whose cells these are; they may come from a transplant donor. The chain has TRBV5-1 and TRBJ1-1, with no clear D. The CDR3 DNA reads TGCGCCAGCAGCTTGGCGCCGGGCACTGAAGCTTTCTTT. Its translation: CASSLAPGTEAFF.